The next 30 T cell receptor beta chains were all read from a single sample in a study of prognosis after radiotherapy for stage I lung cancer. The genomic DNA TCR beta CDR3 region underwent two rounds of multiplex PCR. It was primers specific to each TRBV and TRBJ gene that first-round PCR used. TCRdb reprocessed the multiplex PCR reads via MiXCR and lists one record per CDR3 protein. The sample lists 20,000 to 30,000 distinct CDR3 sequences; roughly two fifths were seen once. The material was PBMCs, obtained before or after stereotactic body radiation therapy (not recorded which). The receptors stem from a donor aged 50 or older with non-small cell lung cancer.

This clonotype was seen repeatedly, ten times or more. The V call is TRBV28, the J call TRBJ2-3; D is unresolved. V shed 7 bases and J shed 2 bases, with 10 bases lying between them. The CDR3 extends over 13 amino acids. CDR1 and CDR2 (germline): MDHEN, SYDVKM. This chain's CDR3 is CASKRGDTDTQYF. As DNA, the CDR3 is TGTGCCAGCAAACGAGGAGACACAGATACGCAGTATTTT.

J is TRBJ2-1 and V is TRBV10-3; possible D gene TRBD2, 6 bases. The CDR3 loop spans 17 amino acids. Germline CDR1 ENHRY, CDR2 SYGVKD. The germline V and J ends were trimmed by 0 bases and 2 bases, with 14 bases remaining between them. For the CDR3, the DNA is TGTGCCATCAGTGAGTCGGAAGCTGGGGGGACCTACAATGAGCAGTTCTTC. Translating it yields CAISESEAGGTYNEQFF.

This clonotype came up many times. The chain couples TRBV6-5 to TRBJ2-7; TRBD2 matches at 11 bases. Unmatched junction bases numbered 14, after V lost 2 bases and J lost 5 bases. CDR3 length: 18 residues. Looked up from germline, CDR1 is MNHEY and CDR2 is SVGAGI. The CDR3 protein is CASSYSLLGTSGSHEQYF. CDR3 nucleotides: TGTGCCAGCAGTTACAGCTTACTTGGGACTAGCGGAAGCCACGAGCAGTACTTC.

The chain carries TRBV5-4 and TRBJ2-1; 7 bases align to TRBD2. The CDR3 spans 17 residues. V lost 1 base and J lost 0; bases outside the gene matches: 7. Germline V gene sequence: CDR1 SGHNT, CDR2 YYREEE (reference sequence). In nucleotides, the CDR3 is TGTGCCAGCAGCTTGTTTCTAGCGGCCTCCTCCTACAATGAGCAGTTCTTC. It encodes CASSLFLAASSYNEQFF.

This clonotype was seen at least ten times. The V gene is TRBV12-3 or TRBV12-4, the J gene TRBJ2-1; 7 bases map to TRBD2. V gave up 7 bases and J gave up 9 bases; unmatched junction bases: 9. The CDR3 totals 13 residues. The CDR3 here is CASNVAGELEQFF. In DNA form, the CDR3 reads TGTGCCAGCAACGTGGCGGGAGAACTTGAGCAGTTCTTC.

This clonotype is medium-sized by share. The V call is TRBV20-1, the J call TRBJ2-3, with 8 bases identical to TRBD1. CDR1 is DFQATT and CDR2 is SNEGSKA in the germline V gene (reference sequence). This CDR3 has 14 amino acids. Trimming took 6 bases from V and 3 from J; bases not matched to a gene: 8. CDR3 DNA: TGCAGTGCCTTACAGGGGGTCGGAACAGATACGCAGTATTTT. Protein product: CSALQGVGTDTQYF.

In DNA, the CDR3 is TGCGCCAGCAGAACAGGGGCCAGGGAGACCCAGTACTTC. It encodes CASRTGARETQYF. The V and J genes are TRBV10-2 and TRBJ2-5, with 7 nucleotides matching TRBD1. V shed 6 bases and J 5 bases; nucleotides not matched to a gene: 6. The CDR3 covers 13 residues. Germline-derived CDR1 and CDR2 are WSHSY and SAAADI.

At least ten counts were recorded for this clonotype. This rearrangement joins TRBV20-1 to TRBJ2-4, with D perhaps matching TRBD2 (6 bases). The CDR3 covers 13 residues. With 0 bases removed from V and 8 bases from J, the gap between germline ends came to 11 bases. Germline V gene lookup returns CDR1 DFQATT and CDR2 SNEGSKA (reference sequence). The DNA of the CDR3 is TGCAGTGCTAGAGATAGTAGGAGGGACATTCAGTACTTC. Translated: CSARDSRRDIQYF.

This chain links TRBV6-1 with TRBJ1-6; TRBD1 matches at 9 bases. In germline, CDR1 is MNHNS, CDR2 SASEGT. There are 17 residues in the CDR3. J gave up 5 bases and V 3 bases, and 8 bases lay outside the gene matches. CDR3 bases: TGTGCCAGCAGTGACTCGGGACAGGGTTTCCATAATTCACCCCTCCACTTT. Protein sequence: CASSDSGQGFHNSPLHF.

This clonotype was counted at least ten times. The rearrangement uses TRBV6-5 and TRBJ1-6; D possibly corresponds to TRBD1 (6 bases). From germline, CDR1 is MNHEY and CDR2 SVGAGI. V was clipped by 4 bases and J by 5 bases, with 15 bases between them. This CDR3 region has 16 residues. The CDR3 here is CASSSSRGVDNSPLHF. The CDR3, as DNA: TGTGCCAGCAGTTCCTCGAGGGGGGTGGATAATTCACCCCTCCACTTT.

The gene calls are TRBV28 and TRBJ1-4; tentatively, D is TRBD1 (5 bases). CDR3 length: 14 amino acids. V lost 5 bases and J 7 bases, leaving 14 bases between the germline ends. The germline gives CDR1 MDHEN, CDR2 SYDVKM. The CDR3 loop is CASSDSGVVEKLFF. As DNA, the CDR3 is TGTGCCAGCAGTGACAGCGGGGTGGTTGAAAAACTGTTTTTT.

There are many counts of this clonotype. Only one base separates this from a far larger clonotype, so it likely reflects a read error. J is TRBJ2-1 and V is TRBV6-1; 10 bases fit TRBD2. The CDR3 is 15 residues long. The germline V gene encodes CDR1 MNHNS and CDR2 SASEGT. V dropped 5 bases and J dropped 2; count of bases not matched to a gene: 3. CDR3: CASSPTSGTYNEQFF. In DNA form, the CDR3 reads TGTGCCAGCAGTCCAACTAGCGGGACCTACAATGAGCAGTTCTTC.

This clonotype was seen repeatedly, ten times or more. The V call is TRBV7-3, the J call TRBJ2-1, with D perhaps TRBD2 (6 bases). The V end lost 5 bases, the J end lost 11 bases, and 13 bases lay between the germline ends. The V gene's germline CDR1 is SGHTA and CDR2 FQGTGA. The CDR3 spans 12 residues. The CDR3 nucleotides read TGTGCCAGCAGCCCCGGGGGTGGGAAGCAGTTCTTC. Translation: CASSPGGGKQFF.

This clonotype was counted at least ten times. J is TRBJ2-5 and V is TRBV29-1, with 8 bases fitting TRBD2. Unmatched junction bases numbered 7, after V lost 3 bases and J lost 1 base. Germline V lookup: CDR1 SQVTM, CDR2 ANQGSEA. The CDR3 has 15 amino acids. The CDR3 sequence is CSVDSSGMAQETQYF. The CDR3 DNA follows: TGCAGCGTTGATAGTAGCGGGATGGCCCAAGAGACCCAGTACTTC.

On this clonotype itself: A read error may be the cause here, since a much bigger clone is one base away. This chain connects TRBV6-1 to TRBJ1-3; no clear D. CDR3 length: 13 residues. Germline V gene sequence: CDR1 MNHNS, CDR2 SASEGT. The CDR3 sequence is CASTPPTGNTTYF. The CDR3 DNA reads as TGTGCCAGCACCCCCCCCACGGGAAACACCACATATTTT.

Comments on this clonotype: This likely reflects a read error, since a far larger clone is one base away. The chain joins TRBV7-9 to TRBJ1-2; possibly TRBD1 for D (6 bases). The germline CDR1 and CDR2 sequences are SEHNR and FQNEAQ (reference sequence). The CDR3 is 16 amino acids. For the CDR3, the DNA is TGTACCAGCGGTGGGGGGGGCAGGGCCCTATATCGTGGCTACACCTTC. This translates into CTSGGGGRALYRGYTF.

The chain combines TRBV12-3 or TRBV12-4 with TRBJ2-1; D gene uncertain. The CDR3 totals 13 residues. The ends were cut back, 3 bases at V and 7 bases at J, with 10 bases in the middle. The CDR3 nucleotides are TGTGCCAGCAGTTTTGGGATACGGAATGAGCAGTTCTTC. Its protein product is CASSFGIRNEQFF.

The genes are TRBV2 and TRBJ1-3; a possible D gene is TRBD1 (6 bases). The V gene's germline CDR1 is SNHLY and CDR2 FYNNEI. The CDR3 runs 15 residues. Trimming left V 8 bases short and J 4 bases short, with 18 bases between. This CDR3 reads CASVNDRSNGNTIYF. The DNA of the CDR3 is TGTGCCAGCGTCAATGACAGGTCCAACGGAAACACCATATATTTT.

This clonotype came up many times. The gene calls are TRBV24-1 and TRBJ1-4, with unresolved D. Germline V gene sequence: CDR1 KGHDR, CDR2 SFDVKD. The CDR3 totals 15 residues. V was cut by 4 bases and J by 8 bases, with 16 bases left in between. CDR3 sequence reads: CATSDPGSSPEKLFF. The DNA for the CDR3 is TGTGCCACCAGTGACCCGGGGTCCTCCCCCGAAAAACTGTTTTTT.

This clonotype was detected many times. This chain links TRBV6-2 or TRBV6-3 with TRBJ2-7; TRBD2 aligns across 12 bases. The CDR3 length is 15 residues. The V and J ends lost 7 bases and 6 bases, in that order; junction bases with no gene match: 10. Germline values: CDR1 MNHEY, CDR2 SVGEGT. CDR3 protein: CASTRLAGGPGEQYF. The CDR3 coding sequence is TGTGCCAGCACCCGGCTAGCGGGAGGGCCCGGCGAGCAGTACTTC.

This clonotype turned up a few times. The V call is TRBV5-6, the J call TRBJ2-7; 7 nucleotides line up with TRBD2. The CDR3 has 15 amino acids. Germline V gene sequence: CDR1 SGHDT, CDR2 YYEEEE. The J segment lost 3 bases and the V segment lost 2 bases, leaving 8 bases of the junction unmatched. Here the CDR3 reads CASSFWGTSVYEQYF. The CDR3 DNA reads as TGTGCCAGCAGCTTTTGGGGAACTAGCGTCTACGAGCAGTACTTC.

This clonotype was picked up many times. The rearrangement links TRBV6-1 to TRBJ1-5, with a weak D call TRBD1 (5 bases). Trimming pared 6 bases from V and 4 bases from J, leaving 28 bases between. The CDR3 consists of 19 residues. From germline, CDR1 is MNHNS and CDR2 SASEGT. The CDR3, as DNA: TGTGCCAGCAGACCCGATTCCACCTGGGACGGACCTTATAATCAGCCCCAGCATTTT. Its translation: CASRPDSTWDGPYNQPQHF.

This chain uses TRBV18 with TRBJ2-1; maybe TRBD2 (5 bases). The germline V gene encodes CDR1 KGHSH and CDR2 LQKENI. Trimming took 0 bases from V and 7 from J, leaving 10 bases between them. The CDR3 runs 14 residues. CDR3 protein: CASSPPLVGNEQFF. CDR3 DNA sequence: TGTGCCAGCTCACCACCACTAGTTGGGAATGAGCAGTTCTTC.

The J gene is TRBJ2-5, the V gene TRBV29-1; D may be TRBD2 (6 bases). V gave up 4 bases and J gave up 6 bases, with 15 bases separating them. The germline CDR1 and CDR2 sequences are SQVTM and ANQGSEA. This CDR3 region has 13 residues. The CDR3 is CSVAALAGQTQYF. DNA for the CDR3: TGCAGCGTTGCGGCACTAGCCGGGCAGACCCAGTACTTC.

This clonotype was observed many times. The V and J genes are TRBV20-1 and TRBJ1-1, with a weak D call TRBD1 (5 bases). Per the germline V gene, CDR1 is DFQATT and CDR2 is SNEGSKA (reference sequence). The CDR3 extends over 14 amino acids. The V gene lost 6 bases and the J gene lost 6 bases, with 20 bases spanning the gap. The CDR3 nucleotides read TGCAGTGCCCACCGTACGACAGCGTCGCCTGAAGCTTTCTTT. Amino acid sequence: CSAHRTTASPEAFF.

The chain is built from TRBV9 and TRBJ2-3; 10 positions agree with TRBD2. There are 20 residues in the CDR3. Per the germline V gene, CDR1 is SGDLS and CDR2 is YYNGEE. The ends lost 0 bases at V and 4 bases at J; junction bases unmatched: 17. This CDR3 reads CASSVEPWASGRGGPDTQYF. CDR3 coding DNA: TGTGCCAGCAGCGTAGAACCCTGGGCTAGCGGGAGAGGTGGTCCAGATACGCAGTATTTT.

At least ten counts were recorded for this clonotype. The rearrangement links TRBV5-1 to TRBJ2-3; possibly TRBD1 or TRBD2 for D (5 bases each). CDR1 and CDR2 from the germline V gene are SGHRS and YFSETQ. Trimming cost V 1 base and J 1 base, with 13 bases left between them. The CDR3 spans 16 residues. CDR3 sequence (DNA): TGCGCCAGCAGCTTGACATCCAGGGACGGCACAGATACGCAGTATTTT. It translates to CASSLTSRDGTDTQYF.

In the case of this clonotype: Only one base separates this from a far larger clonotype, so it likely reflects a read error. The chain uses TRBV12-3 or TRBV12-4 and TRBJ1-2; D unclear. The germline V and J ends were trimmed by 5 bases and 8 bases, with 15 bases remaining between them. This CDR3 region has 13 residues. CDR3 nucleotide sequence: TGTGCCAGCAGTGATTCGTCCTGGCAGGGCTACACCTTC. This encodes CASSDSSWQGYTF.

The gene calls are TRBV11-2 and TRBJ2-7; D remains unclear. The length of the CDR3 is 12 residues. V lost 5 bases to trimming and J lost 5 bases, with 10 bases between them. The germline V gene encodes CDR1 SGHAT and CDR2 FQNNGV. DNA of the CDR3: TGTGCCAGCAGCCCCCCTGGGGACGAGCAGTACTTC. This gives the protein CASSPPGDEQYF.

With regard to this clonotype: Relative to the germline gene, one junction end is altered; a read error may explain this. The rearrangement links TRBV6-1 to TRBJ2-2; TRBD2 aligns across 10 bases. The germline V gene has CDR1 MNHNS and CDR2 SASEGT. The CDR3 contains 16 residues. The CDR3 DNA reads as TGTGCCAGCAGTAGGGATCTAGCGGGAGTTTCCGGGAAGCTGTTTTTT. Translated: CASSRDLAGVSGKLFF.